These T cell receptor beta chains were read from a single sample in a study of CD8+CD57+ T cells in acquired aplastic anemia. In TCRdb, the reads were re-called with MiXCR into one record per CDR3 protein. The table shows about 240,000 distinct CDR3 sequences, with around 45% occurring only once. Material: sorted CD4+, CD8+, or CD8+CD57+ T cells (not recorded which) from PBMCs. The receptor set was obtained from a human donor with aplastic anemia. Each CDR3 is given with its conserved first and last residue. Each record gives: V gene, clone size, J gene, CDR3 length, D gene, CDR3 protein, CDR3 DNA. The D gene is left open where the match is weak. Clone size is shown for a subset of rows, as once, few, many or a class of expanded clone.

V: TRBV2
size: .
J: TRBJ1-1
length: 12
D: .
CDR3: CASSPGFSEAFF
DNA: TGTGCCAGCAGCCCCGGTTTCTCTGAAGCTTTCTTT

V: TRBV24-1
size: .
J: TRBJ2-3
length: 13
D: .
CDR3: CASSEARTDTQYF
DNA: TGTGCCAGCAGTGAAGCTCGCACAGATACGCAGTATTTT

V: TRBV20-1
size: many
J: TRBJ1-1
length: 15
D: TRBD1
CDR3: CSAPTPGTDYLEAFF
DNA: TGCAGTGCCCCTACCCCCGGGACAGACTATCTTGAAGCTTTCTTT

V: TRBV4-1
size: many
J: TRBJ2-7
length: 13
D: .
CDR3: CASSQVSKNEQYF
DNA: TGCGCCAGCAGCCAAGTCAGCAAGAACGAGCAGTACTTC

V: TRBV2
size: .
J: TRBJ1-6
length: 18
D: .
CDR3: CASSEDDRTTENNSPLHF
DNA: TGTGCCAGCAGCGAAGACGATCGTACGACAGAGAATAATTCACCCCTCCACTTT

V: TRBV10-3
size: .
J: TRBJ2-7
length: 15
D: TRBD2
CDR3: CAISETLAGGDEQYF
DNA: TGTGCCATCAGTGAGACCCTAGCGGGAGGCGACGAGCAGTACTTC

V: TRBV24-1
size: few
J: TRBJ1-5
length: 16
D: .
CDR3: CATSDGGRGSNQPQHF
DNA: TGTGCCACCAGTGACGGGGGAAGGGGCAGCAATCAGCCCCAGCATTTT

V: TRBV12-3/TRBV12-4
size: many
J: TRBJ2-7
length: 16
D: .
CDR3: CASSLYGGRDSYEQYF
DNA: TGTGCCAGCAGTTTATATGGGGGGCGAGACTCCTACGAGCAGTACTTC

V: TRBV10-3
size: .
J: TRBJ1-3
length: 15
D: .
CDR3: CAISGIGTTGNTIYF
DNA: TGTGCCATCAGCGGGATCGGGACTACTGGAAACACCATATATTTT

V: TRBV7-2
size: few
J: TRBJ1-2
length: 13
D: .
CDR3: CASSFQKNYGYTF
DNA: TGTGCCAGCAGCTTCCAGAAGAACTATGGCTACACCTTC

V: TRBV10-3
size: .
J: TRBJ1-2
length: 14
D: .
CDR3: CASSMTSGNYGYTF
DNA: TGTGCCAGCAGCATGACTAGCGGTAACTATGGCTACACCTTC

V: TRBV6-1
size: many
J: TRBJ1-2
length: 11
D: .
CDR3: CASSEGARYTF
DNA: TGTGCCAGCAGTGAAGGGGCCCGCTACACCTTC

V: TRBV7-9
size: .
J: TRBJ2-7
length: 15
D: TRBD1
CDR3: CASSKAEDRGYEQYF
DNA: TGTGCCAGCAGTAAAGCGGAAGACAGGGGCTACGAGCAGTACTTC

V: TRBV5-4
size: .
J: TRBJ2-7
length: 16
D: TRBD1
CDR3: CASSLMGQGMIHEQYF
DNA: TGTGCCAGCAGCCTAATGGGACAGGGGATGATCCACGAGCAGTACTTC

V: TRBV28
size: .
J: TRBJ1-2
length: 12
D: .
CDR3: CASTTGNYGYTF
DNA: TGTGCCAGCACAACGGGTAACTATGGCTACACCTTC

V: TRBV28
size: .
J: TRBJ1-4
length: 14
D: .
CDR3: CASSLGVSNEKLFF
DNA: TGTGCCAGCAGTTTGGGGGTTTCTAATGAAAAACTGTTTTTT

V: TRBV2
size: .
J: TRBJ2-3
length: 15
D: TRBD2
CDR3: CASSETSGVINTQYF
DNA: TGTGCCAGCAGTGAAACTAGCGGGGTTATAAATACGCAGTATTTT

V: TRBV6-4
size: many
J: TRBJ2-7
length: 18
D: TRBD2
CDR3: CASTPSGLAFAPFYEQYF
DNA: TGTGCCAGCACCCCGTCGGGACTAGCGTTCGCCCCCTTCTACGAGCAGTACTTC

V: TRBV12-3/TRBV12-4
size: many
J: TRBJ1-2
length: 16
D: TRBD1
CDR3: CASRNDGDRGNYGYTF
DNA: TGTGCCAGCAGAAATGATGGCGACAGGGGGAACTATGGCTACACCTTC

V: TRBV28
size: few
J: TRBJ1-5
length: 14
D: .
CDR3: CASSFFGSNQPQHF
DNA: TGTGCCAGCAGTTTTTTCGGGTCTAATCAGCCCCAGCATTTT